This paragraph covers one T cell receptor (beta chain) sequence. The target antigen is unknown. The sample comes from a study of CD4 T cells in relation to SARS-CoV-2 and coronaviruses. Turning to the study itself: Median patient age was roughly 40 years, spanning 21 to 72 years. Study-wide results and caveats: Samples before the pandemic and after infection were not matched within any donor. The assay detects memory recall responses, not culture-primed primary responses.

The CDR3 sequence is 15 residues long. Trimming removed 0 bases from V and 6 bases from J, with 14 bases in between. Germline V CDR1 and CDR2: KGHDR, SFDVKD. CD4 enrichment then naive enrichment separated naive from memory CD4+ cells. Profiling relied on immunoSEQ multiplex PCR, and the TCRdb table lists in-frame clones only, not all of them. The sample gives 36,000 or so clones, about 80% of which show up once; less than 3.5% is in the top ten. This clonotype was obtained from an adult with COVID-19. Sequenced input: memory CD4+ T cells from PBMCs, cultured in vitro. The rearrangement uses TRBV24-1 and TRBJ2-7; D not resolved. In nucleotides, the CDR3 is TGTGCCACCAGTGATTTGGGTGTCAGCTGGGGCGAGCAGTACTTC. Its protein is CATSDLGVSWGEQYF.